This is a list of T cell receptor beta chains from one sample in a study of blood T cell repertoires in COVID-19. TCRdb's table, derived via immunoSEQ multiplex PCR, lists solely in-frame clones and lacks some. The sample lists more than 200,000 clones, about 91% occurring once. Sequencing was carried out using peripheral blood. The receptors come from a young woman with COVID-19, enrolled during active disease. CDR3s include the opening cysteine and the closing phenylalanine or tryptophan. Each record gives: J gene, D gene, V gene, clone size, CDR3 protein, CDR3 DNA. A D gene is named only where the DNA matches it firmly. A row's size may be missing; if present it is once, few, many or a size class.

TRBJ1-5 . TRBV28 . CASRGGISNQPQHF TGTGCCAGCAGGGGGGGTATAAGCAATCAGCCCCAGCATTTT
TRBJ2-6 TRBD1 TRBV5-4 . CASSPRDRRYSGANVLTF TGTGCCAGCAGCCCACGGGACAGGCGATACTCTGGGGCCAACGTCCTGACTTTC
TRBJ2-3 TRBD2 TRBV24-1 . CATSDLQSGNTDTQYF TGTGCCACCAGTGATTTACAAAGCGGGAACACAGATACGCAGTATTTT
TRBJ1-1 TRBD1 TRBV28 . CAASDRRIWNTEAFF TGTGCCGCCTCGGACAGGAGAATATGGAACACTGAAGCTTTCTTT
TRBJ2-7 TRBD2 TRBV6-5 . CASSKYSGGAYEQYF TGTGCCAGCAGTAAATATAGCGGGGGGGCCTACGAGCAGTACTTC
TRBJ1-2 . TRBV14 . CASSLGHSITF TGTGCCAGCAGCCTCGGTCACTCTATCACCTTC
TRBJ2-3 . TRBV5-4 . CASSLLRGTLTDTQYF TGTGCCAGCAGCTTGTTGCGCGGGACCCTTACAGATACGCAGTATTTT
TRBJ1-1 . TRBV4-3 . CASSQDGRYMNTEAFF TGCGCCAGCAGCCAAGATGGGAGGTACATGAACACTGAAGCTTTCTTT
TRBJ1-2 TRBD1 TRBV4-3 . CASSQTRTGYGYTF TGCGCCAGCAGCCAAACCCGGACAGGCTATGGCTACACCTTC
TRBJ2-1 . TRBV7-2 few CASSPGSRTNEQFF TGTGCCAGCAGCCCGGGATCAAGGACCAATGAGCAGTTCTTC
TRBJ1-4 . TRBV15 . CATSRDRRAANEKLFF TGTGCCACCAGCAGAGATCGGAGGGCAGCTAATGAAAAACTGTTTTTT
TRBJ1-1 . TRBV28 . CASSLPGELEAFF TGTGCCAGCAGCCTCCCAGGGGAGTTAGAAGCTTTCTTT
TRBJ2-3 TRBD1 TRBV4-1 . CASSPRGQSTDTQYF TGCGCCAGCAGCCCGAGGGGACAGAGCACAGATACGCAGTATTTT
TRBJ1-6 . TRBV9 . CASSVGGINSPLHF TGTGCCAGCAGCGTAGGAGGGATTAATTCACCCCTCCACTTT
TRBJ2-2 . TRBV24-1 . CATSDPTFAGIIGTGELFF TGTGCCACCAGTGATCCAACGTTCGCCGGGATAATAGGGACCGGGGAGCTGTTTTTT
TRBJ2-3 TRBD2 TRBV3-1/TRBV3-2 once CASSQDSGMGTDTQYF TGTGCCAGCAGCCAAGACAGCGGGATGGGCACAGATACGCAGTATTTT
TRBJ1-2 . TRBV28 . CASCDISAAGGYGYTF TGTGCCAGCTGCGACATTAGCGCTGCCGGCGGGTATGGCTACACCTTC
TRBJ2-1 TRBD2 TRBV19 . CASSQRDWEGYEQFF TGTGCCAGTAGTCAAAGGGACTGGGAGGGCTATGAGCAGTTCTTC
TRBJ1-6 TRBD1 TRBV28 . CASSYHGTGGDHSPLHF TGTGCCAGCAGTTACCACGGGACAGGGGGCGACCATTCACCCCTCCACTTT
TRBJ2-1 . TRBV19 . CASTVGDYNEQFF TGTGCCAGTACGGTAGGGGATTACAATGAGCAGTTCTTC
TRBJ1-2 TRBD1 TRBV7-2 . CASSAQQGALHYGYTF TGTGCCAGCAGCGCCCAACAGGGGGCGTTGCACTATGGCTACACCTTC
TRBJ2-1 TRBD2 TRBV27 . CASSLGLAGVGEQFF TGTGCCAGCAGTCTCGGACTAGCGGGGGTGGGTGAGCAGTTCTTC
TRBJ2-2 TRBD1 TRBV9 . CASSVETGVPGELFF TGTGCCAGCAGCGTAGAGACAGGGGTCCCCGGGGAGCTGTTTTTT
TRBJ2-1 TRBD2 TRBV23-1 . CASSRKGLAVPRGQFF TGCGCCAGCAGTCGCAAGGGACTAGCGGTACCCCGGGGGCAGTTCTTC
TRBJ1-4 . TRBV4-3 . CASSQVEGRGRTSNEKLFF TGCGCCAGCAGTCAGGTTGAGGGCAGGGGCAGGACTTCTAATGAAAAACTGTTTTTT
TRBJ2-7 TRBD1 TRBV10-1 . CARSGTGPYEQYF TGCGCCAGATCCGGGACAGGCCCCTACGAGCAGTACTTC
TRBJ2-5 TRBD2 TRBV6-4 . CASTILKRGGLEETQYF TGTGCCAGCACCATCCTTAAGCGGGGGGGCCTCGAAGAGACCCAGTACTTC
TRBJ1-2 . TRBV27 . CASSLGGLGGYTF TGTGCCAGCAGTTTGGGGGGTTTAGGGGGCTACACCTTC
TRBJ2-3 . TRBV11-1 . CASSLVAGISTDTQYF TGTGCCAGCAGCTTAGTTGCGGGGATTAGCACAGATACGCAGTATTTT
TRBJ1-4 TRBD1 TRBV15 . CATSAGQGQEKLFF TGTGCCACCAGCGCGGGACAGGGTCAAGAAAAACTGTTTTTT
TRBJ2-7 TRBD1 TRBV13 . CASSLDRGAYEQYF TGTGCCAGCAGCTTAGACAGGGGGGCCTACGAGCAGTACTTC
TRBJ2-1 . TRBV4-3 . CASSQDHSGQHNEQFF TGCGCCAGCAGCCAAGATCACTCCGGACAGCACAATGAGCAGTTCTTC
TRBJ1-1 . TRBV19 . CASMRGDTEAFF TGTGCCAGTATGCGGGGAGACACTGAAGCTTTCTTT
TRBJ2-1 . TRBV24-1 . CATSDSTGSSYNEQFF TGTGCCACCAGTGATTCAACAGGGAGTTCTTACAATGAGCAGTTCTTC
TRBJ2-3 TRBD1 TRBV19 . CASSLTGASTDTQYF TGTGCCAGTAGTTTGACAGGGGCCAGCACAGATACGCAGTATTTT
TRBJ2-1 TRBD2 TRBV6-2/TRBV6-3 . CASSERGDYNEQFF TGTGCCAGCAGTGAGCGGGGGGACTACAATGAGCAGTTCTTC
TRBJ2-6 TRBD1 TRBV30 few CAWGTGAGANVLTF TGTGCCTGGGGGACAGGAGCGGGGGCCAACGTCCTGACTTTC
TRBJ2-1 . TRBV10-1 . CASSDGRYNEQFF TGCGCCAGCAGTGATGGGAGGTACAATGAGCAGTTCTTC
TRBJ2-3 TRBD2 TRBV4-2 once CASSTHRRILAGGPDTQYF TGTGCCAGCAGCACCCACCGCAGAATACTAGCGGGGGGGCCAGATACGCAGTATTTT
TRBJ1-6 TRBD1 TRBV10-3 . CAISDGQGHSPLHF TGTGCCATCAGTGATGGACAGGGACATTCACCCCTCCACTTT
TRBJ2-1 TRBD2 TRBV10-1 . CASSGDSGGVYNEQFF TGCGCCAGCAGTGGGGATAGCGGGGGGGTCTACAATGAGCAGTTCTTC
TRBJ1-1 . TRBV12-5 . CASGFGTGNTEAFF TGTGCTAGTGGTTTCGGGACTGGGAACACTGAAGCTTTCTTT
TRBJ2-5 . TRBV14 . CASSQDPEGFQETQYF TGTGCCAGCAGCCAAGATCCGGAGGGTTTCCAAGAGACCCAGTACTTC
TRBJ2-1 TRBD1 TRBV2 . CASTSSTGAYNEQFF TGTGCCAGCACAAGCAGCACAGGGGCCTACAATGAGCAGTTCTTC